The text below deals with one T cell receptor beta chain. Its specificity is unknown. The CDR3 is 13 amino acids. Germline-derived CDR1 and CDR2 are SGHAT and FQNNGV. Trimming removed 2 bases from V and 3 bases from J, with 7 bases in between. Data came from immunoSEQ multiplex PCR; TCRdb stores just in-frame clones and leaves some out. The sample has about 27,000 clones, about 86% seen once. The sample belongs to a study of PD-1 blockade in classical Hodgkin lymphoma. Findings and caveats of the study: Newly diagnosed patients had baseline TCR diversity that was reportedly lower than that of healthy donors. Partial responders and progressors had significantly lower baseline TCR diversity.

Autologous stem cell transplantation was followed by relapse in every patient, and brentuximab vedotin exposure varied. After thawing, PBMCs were subjected to magnetic negative selection to isolate CD8+ T cells. The material sequenced was CD8+ T cells from blood, taken at baseline. The clonotype originates from a human donor with classical Hodgkin lymphoma. The V gene is TRBV11-2, the J gene TRBJ2-5; TRBD1 is a possible D gene (5 bases). CDR3 nucleotide sequence: TGTGCCAGCAGCTTACAGGGTAAAGAGACCCAGTACTTC. It encodes CASSLQGKETQYF.